This T cell receptor (beta chain) was identified in a study of T cell repertoires in cytomegalovirus infection (dated by TCRdb to the late 2010s). Regarding the study in general: Because public TCR beta signatures pointed to carriage of CMV infection together with the matching HLA type, the HLA type of each donor mattered for the analysis.

Broad study findings and their caveats: In both this cohort and an independent roughly 400-donor cohort, the cumulative frequency of public TCR beta family members distinguished carriers of CMV infection plus the relevant HLA type. The ex vivo response was dominated by HLA-C-restricted CMV-specific TCR beta clonotypes, and the single most frequent clonotype in two of eight donors was supplied by these HLA-C-restricted clonotypes.

The junction shows trimming of 0 bases on V and 3 bases on J, and the gene matches do not reach 11 bases of it. CDR1 and CDR2 are drawn from the germline V gene: SGHVS, FQNEAQ. The CDR3 measures 17 amino acids from cysteine to phenylalanine. The retained sequence is limited to the CDR3, 51 bases, with the frame set at the first base. This clonotype was found a few times. It lacks a known antigen. The input lacks base qualities; no much larger clone sits a single base away. The run used an Illumina HiSeq 1500. The public reads were quality trimmed at Q25 with fastp and then assembled into clones with MiXCR by TCRdb, keeping productive beta chains. Rows with a matching CDR3 protein are joined into one entry that keeps the most common DNA and genes. The sample profile shows 740,000 or so distinct CDR3 sequences; roughly a third of them were found once. Clones ranked in the top ten supply around 2.6% of the sample.

Input material: PBMCs. The chain is made from TRBV7-8 and TRBJ2-7, with 7 middle bases fitting TRBD2. This receptor was obtained from a human donor in good health (CMV status not recorded). Some clones in this sample may be carry-over from other donors' samples. The DNA sequence reads TGTGCCAGCAGCTTAGCGGGGAGGGTCGGAGGTTACTACGAGCAGTACTTC. It translates to CASSLAGRVGGYYEQYF.